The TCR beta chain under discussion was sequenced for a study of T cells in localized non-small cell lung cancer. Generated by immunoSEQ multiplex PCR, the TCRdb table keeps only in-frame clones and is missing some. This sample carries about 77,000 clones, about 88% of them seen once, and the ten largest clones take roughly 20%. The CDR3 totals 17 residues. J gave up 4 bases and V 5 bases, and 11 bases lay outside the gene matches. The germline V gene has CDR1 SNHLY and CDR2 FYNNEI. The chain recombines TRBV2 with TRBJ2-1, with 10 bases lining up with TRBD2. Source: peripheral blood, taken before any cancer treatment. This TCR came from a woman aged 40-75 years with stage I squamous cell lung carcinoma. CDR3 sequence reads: CASSYPAGGRPYNEQFF. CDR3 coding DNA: TGTGCCAGCAGTTATCCAGCGGGGGGGCGGCCATACAATGAGCAGTTCTTC.